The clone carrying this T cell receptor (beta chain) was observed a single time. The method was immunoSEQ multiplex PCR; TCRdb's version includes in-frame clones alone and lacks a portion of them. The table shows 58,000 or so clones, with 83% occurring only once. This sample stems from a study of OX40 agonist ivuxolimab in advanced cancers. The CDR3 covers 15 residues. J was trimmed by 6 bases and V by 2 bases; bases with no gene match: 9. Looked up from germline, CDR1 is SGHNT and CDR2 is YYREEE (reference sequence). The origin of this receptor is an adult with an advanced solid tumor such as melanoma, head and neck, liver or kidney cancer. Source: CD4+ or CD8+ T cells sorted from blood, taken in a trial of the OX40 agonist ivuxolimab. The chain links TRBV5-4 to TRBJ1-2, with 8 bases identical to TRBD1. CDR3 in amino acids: CASSFLTGDRNGYTF. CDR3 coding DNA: TGTGCCAGCAGCTTCTTGACAGGGGACAGGAATGGCTACACCTTC.